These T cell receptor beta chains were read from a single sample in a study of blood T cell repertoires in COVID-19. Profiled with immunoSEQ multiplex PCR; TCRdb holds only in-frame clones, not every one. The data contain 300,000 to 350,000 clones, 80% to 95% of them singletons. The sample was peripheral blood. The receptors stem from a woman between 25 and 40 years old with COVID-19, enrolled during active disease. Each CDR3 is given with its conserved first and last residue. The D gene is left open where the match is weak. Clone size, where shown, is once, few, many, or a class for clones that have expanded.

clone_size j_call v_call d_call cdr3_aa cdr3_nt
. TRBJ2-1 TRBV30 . CAWSVQAENEQFF TGTGCCTGGAGTGTCCAGGCTGAGAATGAGCAGTTCTTC
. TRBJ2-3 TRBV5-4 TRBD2 CASSLRLAGVVDTQYF TGTGCCAGCAGCTTGCGCCTCGCGGGAGTGGTAGATACGCAGTATTTT
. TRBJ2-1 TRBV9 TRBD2 CASSVVSRGGSYNEQFF TGTGCCAGCAGCGTAGTGTCGCGGGGGGGCTCCTACAATGAGCAGTTCTTC
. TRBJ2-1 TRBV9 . CASSPADNEQFF TGTGCCAGCAGCCCTGCGGACAATGAGCAGTTCTTC
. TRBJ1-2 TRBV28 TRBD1 CASRKGGGGSTVEGYTF TGTGCCAGCAGGAAAGGAGGGGGCGGCTCAACGGTGGAGGGCTACACCTTC
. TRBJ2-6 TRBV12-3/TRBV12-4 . CASSLSGANVLTF TGTGCCAGCAGCCTCTCTGGGGCCAACGTCCTGACTTTC
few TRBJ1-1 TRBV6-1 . CASSEAEGVGDTEAFF TGTGCCAGCAGTGAAGCCGAGGGGGTTGGGGACACTGAAGCTTTCTTT
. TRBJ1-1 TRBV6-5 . CASSYSTGNTEAFF TGTGCCAGCAGTTACTCGACGGGGAACACTGAAGCTTTCTTT
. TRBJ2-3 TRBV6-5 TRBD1 CASSYGQGASDTQYF TGTGCCAGCAGTTACGGCCAGGGGGCATCAGATACGCAGTATTTT
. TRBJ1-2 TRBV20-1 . CSALGLDGYTF TGCAGTGCCCTGGGGCTGGATGGCTACACCTTC
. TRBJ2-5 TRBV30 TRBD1 CAWSPGTGVQETQYF TGTGCCTGGAGCCCCGGGACAGGGGTACAAGAGACCCAGTACTTC
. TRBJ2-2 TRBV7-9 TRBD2 CASSPPGLAGAGELFF TGTGCCAGCAGCCCCCCGGGTCTAGCGGGAGCCGGGGAGCTGTTTTTT
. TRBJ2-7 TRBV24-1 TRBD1 CATSDGQGGYEQYF TGTGCCACCAGTGACGGACAGGGGGGATACGAGCAGTACTTC